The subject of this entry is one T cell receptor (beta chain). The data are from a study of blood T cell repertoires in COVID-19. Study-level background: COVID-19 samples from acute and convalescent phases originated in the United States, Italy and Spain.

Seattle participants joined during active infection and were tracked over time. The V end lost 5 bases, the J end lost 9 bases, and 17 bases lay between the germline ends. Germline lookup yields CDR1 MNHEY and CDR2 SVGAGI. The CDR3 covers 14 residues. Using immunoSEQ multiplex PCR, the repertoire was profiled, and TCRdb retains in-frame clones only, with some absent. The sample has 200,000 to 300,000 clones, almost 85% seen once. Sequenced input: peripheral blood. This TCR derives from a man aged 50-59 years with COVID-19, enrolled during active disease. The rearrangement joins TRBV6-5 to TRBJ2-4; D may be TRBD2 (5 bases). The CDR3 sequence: CASSRTPRVGIQYF. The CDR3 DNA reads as TGTGCCAGCAGTAGGACTCCGAGGGTGGGCATTCAGTACTTC.